These 30 T cell receptor beta chains share one sample of origin, sequenced in a study of blood T cell repertoires in COVID-19. TCRdb's copy holds only in-frame clones and misses some; the assay was immunoSEQ multiplex PCR. The sample lists 170,000 or so clones; roughly 87% were seen once. Sequenced input: PBMCs or T cells enriched from blood (not recorded which). All receptors come from a woman aged 50 to 65 who had recovered from COVID-19.

A few counts support this clone. V is TRBV5-1 and J is TRBJ1-1, with 8 positions matching TRBD1. Trimming removed 2 bases from V and 2 bases from J; junction bases left unmatched: 2. This CDR3 has 14 residues. Per germline, CDR1 SGHRS and CDR2 YFSETQ. This CDR3 reads CASSFTGGNTEAFF. The CDR3, as DNA: TGCGCCAGCAGCTTTACAGGGGGAAACACTGAAGCTTTCTTT.

The V gene is TRBV20-1, the J gene TRBJ2-5; a possible D gene is TRBD1 (5 bases). Trimming removed 3 bases from V and 2 bases from J, with 7 bases in between. The CDR3 length is 12 residues. Germline-derived CDR1 and CDR2 are DFQATT and SNEGSKA (reference sequence). In DNA, the CDR3 is TGCAGTGCTAGTGACAGTCAAGAGACCCAGTACTTC. Its translation: CSASDSQETQYF.

The chain combines TRBV11-2 with TRBJ2-3, with a possible D match to TRBD1 (5 bases). V was trimmed by 3 bases and J by 10 bases, leaving 20 bases between them. The length of the CDR3 is 15 residues. The V gene's germline CDR1 is SGHAT and CDR2 FQNNGV. The CDR3 is CASSFGQGNGSPQYF. The CDR3 DNA is TGTGCCAGCAGCTTTGGGCAGGGAAACGGCTCCCCGCAGTATTTT.

This chain joins TRBV5-1 and TRBJ1-6, with TRBD1 matching over 9 bases. The germline V gene has CDR1 SGHRS and CDR2 YFSETQ. Unmatched junction bases numbered 6, after V lost 4 bases and J lost 10 bases. This CDR3 region has 14 residues. The CDR3 here is CASSGTGRGSPLHF. The CDR3, as DNA: TGCGCCAGCAGCGGGACAGGGAGGGGATCACCCCTCCACTTT.

The chain joins TRBV21-1 to TRBJ2-7; TRBD2 is the table's D call and was not checked against the DNA. TRBV21-1 is assigned pseudogene status. The CDR3 extends over 15 amino acids. The CDR3 reads CASSKSGGGSGKQYF. The CDR3, as DNA: TGTGCCAGCAGCAAATCGGGGGGCGGGAGTGGCAAGCAGTACTTC.

The chain couples TRBV14 to TRBJ1-1; possible D gene TRBD1, 5 bases. V was cut by 5 bases and J by 0 bases, with 16 bases left in between. Germline V gives CDR1 SGHDN, CDR2 FVKESK. This CDR3 is 16 amino acids long. This chain's CDR3 is CASSTLLQVMNTEAFF. CDR3 in DNA: TGTGCCAGCAGCACCCTCCTACAGGTTATGAACACTGAAGCTTTCTTT.

The genes are TRBV5-1 and TRBJ1-1; D is undetermined. V was cut by 0 bases and J by 2 bases, with 5 bases left in between. The CDR3 runs to 13 residues. Germline V gives CDR1 SGHRS, CDR2 YFSETQ. The CDR3 DNA is TGCGCCAGCAGCTTGGGGACTAACACTGAAGCTTTCTTT. It codes for CASSLGTNTEAFF.

The chain combines TRBV6-5 with TRBJ2-7; D perhaps matches TRBD1 (6 bases). V lost 6 bases and J lost 0, with 12 bases in between. Looked up from germline, CDR1 is MNHEY and CDR2 is SVGAGI. This CDR3 is 14 amino acids long. The CDR3 is CASRPGQNSYEQYF. CDR3 coding DNA: TGTGCCAGCAGGCCGGGACAAAACTCCTACGAGCAGTACTTC.

This chain links TRBV6-5 with TRBJ1-2; no definite D call. V was clipped by 5 bases and J by 1 base, with 14 bases between them. CDR3 length: 15 amino acids. Germline V gives CDR1 MNHEY, CDR2 SVGAGI. CDR3 nucleotide sequence: TGTGCCAGCAGTCAAACTGGAGTCAGTAACTATGGCTACACCTTC. This translates into CASSQTGVSNYGYTF.

The V and J genes are TRBV12-3 or TRBV12-4 and TRBJ1-2; 7 bases line up with TRBD1. This CDR3 spans 13 amino acids. V shed 5 bases and J 4 bases; nucleotides not matched to a gene: 4. The CDR3 bases are TGTGCCAGCAGTCAGGGGGGCAGCTATGGCTACACCTTC. Translated, it gives CASSQGGSYGYTF.

The chain links TRBV12-5 to TRBJ2-1; 7 bases line up with TRBD2. V shed 0 bases, J shed 1 base, and the junction held 12 bases outside the gene matches. The CDR3 sequence is 19 residues long. Germline lookup yields CDR1 LGHNT and CDR2 FRNRAP. The CDR3 reads CASGLVQAGPYTSYNEQFF. The CDR3 region has the DNA TGTGCTAGTGGTTTGGTACAAGCGGGACCATACACTTCCTACAATGAGCAGTTCTTC.

The chain employs TRBV7-2 and TRBJ1-2; D not certain. The CDR3 spans 15 residues. Germline V gives CDR1 SGHTA, CDR2 FQGNSA. Trimming cost V 2 bases and J 2 bases, with 12 bases left between them. Here the CDR3 reads CASSLRGELNYGYTF. CDR3 coding DNA: TGTGCCAGCAGCTTACGAGGTGAACTAAACTATGGCTACACCTTC.

This chain uses TRBV24-1 with TRBJ1-2; D might be TRBD1 (5 bases). Per the germline V gene, CDR1 is KGHDR and CDR2 is SFDVKD. The CDR3 has 15 residues. V was clipped by 3 bases and J by 1 base, with 11 bases between them. The CDR3 DNA is TGTGCCACCAGTGATACCGGGGGGGGTAACTATGGCTACACCTTC. Translated, it gives CATSDTGGGNYGYTF.

This chain links TRBV29-1 with TRBJ1-1; 8 bases map to TRBD1. This CDR3 spans 13 amino acids. CDR1 SQVTM and CDR2 ANQGSEA come from the germline V gene. The trim removed 7 bases at V and 4 bases at J, leaving 8 bases unmatched. CDR3 in amino acids: CSGDDRGSTEAFF. CDR3 bases: TGCAGCGGGGATGACAGGGGAAGCACTGAAGCTTTCTTT.

V gene TRBV11-3 combines with J gene TRBJ2-3, with a tentative D call TRBD2 (5 bases). CDR1 SGHNT and CDR2 YENEEA come from the germline V gene. The CDR3 is 14 amino acids. Trimming shortened V by 5 bases and J by 3 bases, and 12 bases separated the two germline ends. The CDR3 DNA follows: TGTGCCAGCAGCCCCGGAGGTACGACAGATACGCAGTATTTT. Protein sequence: CASSPGGTTDTQYF.

This chain joins TRBV10-3 and TRBJ2-7, with 10 bases identical to TRBD2. V lost 11 bases, J lost 6 bases, and 10 bases stayed unmatched. The germline CDR1 and CDR2 sequences are ENHRY and SYGVKD. This CDR3 contains 13 residues. Written as DNA, the CDR3 is TGTGCCTCCTCCCAGCGGGAGGGCTCCGAGCAGTACTTC. As protein: CASSQREGSEQYF.

The chain is built from TRBV6-6 and TRBJ2-2; D perhaps matches TRBD1 (5 bases). Germline CDR1 and CDR2: MNHNY and SVGAGI (reference sequence). Trimming stripped 6 bases from V and 1 base from J, with 9 bases between. This CDR3 comprises 14 residues. CDR3: CASRPTVNTGELFF. The DNA for the CDR3 is TGTGCCAGCAGACCGACAGTGAACACCGGGGAGCTGTTTTTT.

The V call is TRBV18, the J call TRBJ2-2, with 14 bases lining up with TRBD2. Germline V gene lookup returns CDR1 KGHSH and CDR2 LQKENI. Trimming cost V 0 bases and J 1 base; bases outside gene matches: 4. The CDR3 loop spans 19 amino acids. CDR3 loop: CASSPPTSGRAMNTGELFF. The CDR3 bases are TGTGCCAGCTCACCACCGACTAGCGGGAGGGCGATGAACACCGGGGAGCTGTTTTTT. The full variable domain, its missing parts supplied by reference TRBV18 and TRBJ2-2, is NAGVMQNPRHLVRRRGQEARLRCSPMKGHSHVYWYRQLPEEGLKFMVYLQKENIIDESGMPKERFSAEFPKEGPSILRIQQVVRGDSAAYFCASSPPTSGRAMNTGELFFGEGSRLTVL.

The chain recombines TRBV5-1 with TRBJ2-2; D is perhaps TRBD1 (6 bases). The ends were cut back, 0 bases at V and 3 bases at J, with 15 bases in the middle. The CDR3 runs to 17 residues. CDR1 SGHRS and CDR2 YFSETQ come from the germline V gene. Here the CDR3 DNA reads TGCGCCAGCAGCTTGGCCTTAATGCCAGGGGACACCGGGGAGCTGTTTTTT. This translates into CASSLALMPGDTGELFF.

This chain uses TRBV28 with TRBJ1-1; 9 nucleotides line up with TRBD1. The CDR3 has 15 residues. The germline V gene encodes CDR1 MDHEN and CDR2 SYDVKM. V shed 2 bases and J 4 bases; nucleotides not matched to a gene: 5. The CDR3 loop is CASSLGQGPSTEAFF. DNA of the CDR3: TGTGCCAGCAGTTTAGGACAGGGGCCGAGCACTGAAGCTTTCTTT.

This clone has more than one count but fewer than ten. The chain couples TRBV19 to TRBJ1-3; D possibly corresponds to TRBD1 (6 bases). The V gene lost 6 bases and the J gene lost 0 bases, with 12 bases spanning the gap. Looked up from germline, CDR1 is LNHDA and CDR2 is SQIVND (reference sequence). This CDR3 is built from 15 residues. DNA for the CDR3: TGTGCCAGTAGCACTATGGACAGCTCTGGAAACACCATATATTTT. Translation: CASSTMDSSGNTIYF.

The genes are TRBV5-1 and TRBJ2-1; no reliable D call. V lost 0 bases, J lost 2 bases, and 6 bases lay in between. CDR1 and CDR2 from the germline V gene are SGHRS and YFSETQ. The CDR3 consists of 14 residues. CDR3: CASSLEVAYNEQFF. In DNA, the CDR3 is TGCGCCAGCAGCTTGGAAGTAGCCTACAATGAGCAGTTCTTC.

The rearrangement joins TRBV28 to TRBJ2-7; maybe TRBD2 (6 bases). This CDR3 has 17 residues. Trimming removed 5 bases from V and 0 bases from J, with 20 bases in between. Germline CDR1 reads MDHEN; CDR2 reads SYDVKM. This CDR3 reads CASSSPTSYGSSYEQYF. DNA for the CDR3: TGTGCCAGCAGTAGCCCAACTAGCTACGGGAGCTCCTACGAGCAGTACTTC.

The chain combines TRBV10-3 with TRBJ2-3; perhaps TRBD2 as D (5 bases). Germline V CDR1 and CDR2: ENHRY, SYGVKD. V was trimmed by 2 bases and J by 6 bases, leaving 15 bases between them. CDR3 length equals 15 residues. The CDR3 sequence is CAISEPSLLGDTQYF. The CDR3 DNA reads TGTGCCATCAGTGAGCCTTCCCTACTAGGGGATACGCAGTATTTT.

The CDR3: CASSMSSYNEQFF. The CDR3 DNA sequence: TGCGCCAGCAGCATGAGCTCCTACAATGAGCAGTTCTTC. The V and J genes are TRBV5-1 and TRBJ2-1; D not certain. The CDR3 is made up of 13 amino acids. CDR1 and CDR2 from the germline V gene are SGHRS and YFSETQ. V was shortened by 4 bases and J by 0 bases, with 5 bases between the two germline ends.

The genes are TRBV5-4 and TRBJ2-5; 10 bases match TRBD1. Germline V CDR1 and CDR2: SGHNT, YYREEE (reference sequence). CDR3 size: 16 residues. V was pared by 4 bases and J by 5 bases, with 11 bases of the junction left unmatched. The CDR3 reads CASSRGTGASGETQYF. Here the CDR3 DNA reads TGTGCCAGCAGCCGCGGGACAGGGGCGTCCGGGGAGACCCAGTACTTC.

V is TRBV5-1 and J is TRBJ2-2; 10 bases align to TRBD2. The CDR3 runs to 17 residues. V lost 5 bases to trimming and J lost 0 bases; unmatched junction nucleotides: 7. The germline gives CDR1 SGHRS, CDR2 YFSETQ. The CDR3 bases are TGCGCCAGCAGTTACCTAGCGGGAGACACGAACACCGGGGAGCTGTTTTTT. This translates into CASSYLAGDTNTGELFF.

The gene calls are TRBV15 and TRBJ1-5; 9 nucleotides match TRBD1. The germline V gene encodes CDR1 LNHNV and CDR2 YYDKDF (reference sequence). This CDR3 comprises 16 residues. With V trimmed by 6 bases and J by 2 bases, 8 bases remained unmatched. CDR3 DNA: TGTGCCACCAGTTCAAAGACAGGGGGGGGCAATCAGCCCCAGCATTTT. This encodes CATSSKTGGGNQPQHF.

The chain uses TRBV7-9 and TRBJ1-2; possibly TRBD1 for D (6 bases). Trimming shortened V by 1 base and J by 4 bases, and 13 bases separated the two germline ends. CDR1 is SEHNR and CDR2 is FQNEAQ in the germline V gene (reference sequence). The CDR3 contains 15 residues. The CDR3 loop is CASSLEYRERYGYTF. CDR3 DNA: TGTGCCAGCAGCTTAGAATACAGGGAACGCTATGGCTACACCTTC. Combining the CDR3 with reference TRBV7-9 and TRBJ1-2 gives the whole variable domain DTGVSQNPRHKITKRGQNVTFRCDPISEHNRLYWYRQTLGQGPEFLTYFQNEAQLEKSRLLSDRFSAERPKGSFSTLEIQRTEQGDSAMYLCASSLEYRERYGYTFGSGTRLTVV.

As for this clone: The same CDR3 arises from other DNA sequences in this sample as well. J is TRBJ1-5 and V is TRBV18; 8 bases agree with TRBD1. This CDR3 is 14 amino acids long. V shed 3 bases and J 2 bases; nucleotides not matched to a gene: 0. Germline lookup yields CDR1 KGHSH and CDR2 LQKENI. In DNA, the CDR3 is TGTGCCAGCTCACCGGGACAGGGCAATCAGCCCCAGCATTTT. As protein: CASSPGQGNQPQHF.